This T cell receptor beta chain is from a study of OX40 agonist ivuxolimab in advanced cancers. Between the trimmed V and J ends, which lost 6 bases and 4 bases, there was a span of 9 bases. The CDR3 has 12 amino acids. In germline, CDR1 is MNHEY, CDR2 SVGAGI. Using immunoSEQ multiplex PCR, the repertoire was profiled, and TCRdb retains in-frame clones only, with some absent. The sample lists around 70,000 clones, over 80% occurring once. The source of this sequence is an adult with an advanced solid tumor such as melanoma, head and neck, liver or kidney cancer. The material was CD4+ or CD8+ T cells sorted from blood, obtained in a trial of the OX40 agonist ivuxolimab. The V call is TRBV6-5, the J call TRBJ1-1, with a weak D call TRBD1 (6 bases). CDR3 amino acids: CASRTGPTEAFF. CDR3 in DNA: TGTGCCAGCAGAACAGGGCCCACTGAAGCTTTCTTT.